This is a list of T cell receptor beta chains from one sample in a study of CD8 T cells in ankylosing spondylitis. From the 5' RACE reads, TCRdb called clonotypes with MiXCR, one entry per CDR3 protein. The profile shows 100,000 to 150,000 distinct CDR3 sequences, over 6% of them singletons. The sequenced sample was blood, either unsorted or a sorted T cell fraction (not recorded which). These receptors originate from a male donor with ankylosing spondylitis or in good health (not recorded which). CDR3s include the opening cysteine and the closing phenylalanine or tryptophan. Each record gives: J gene, V gene, D gene, clone size, CDR3 protein, CDR3 DNA. D genes are given only for firm matches. Expanded clones get a size class; other rows say once, few or many, or leave the size out.

j_call: TRBJ2-3; v_call: TRBV5-6; d_call: .; clone_size: many; cdr3_aa: CASSGVLPWGDTQYF; cdr3_nt: TGTGCCAGCAGCGGGGTGCTTCCATGGGGTGATACGCAGTATTTT
j_call: TRBJ1-4; v_call: TRBV27; d_call: .; clone_size: many; cdr3_aa: CASTSSGATNEKLFF; cdr3_nt: TGTGCCAGCACTTCCAGTGGGGCAACTAATGAAAAACTGTTTTTT
j_call: TRBJ2-1; v_call: TRBV20-1; d_call: .; clone_size: many; cdr3_aa: CSAEPGLDLNEQFF; cdr3_nt: TGCAGTGCTGAACCGGGACTGGACCTCAATGAGCAGTTCTTC
j_call: TRBJ2-1; v_call: TRBV12-3/TRBV12-4; d_call: TRBD1; clone_size: .; cdr3_aa: CASSRQGNEQFF; cdr3_nt: TGTGCCAGCAGTAGACAGGGGAATGAGCAGTTCTTC
j_call: TRBJ2-7; v_call: TRBV5-5; d_call: .; clone_size: many; cdr3_aa: CASSLFPGVSYEQYF; cdr3_nt: TGTGCCAGCAGCTTGTTTCCTGGGGTCTCCTACGAGCAGTACTTC
j_call: TRBJ1-6; v_call: TRBV27; d_call: .; clone_size: many; cdr3_aa: CASSTRENSPLHF; cdr3_nt: TGTGCCAGCAGTACGCGGGAGAATTCACCCCTCCACTTT
j_call: TRBJ2-1; v_call: TRBV11-1; d_call: .; clone_size: many; cdr3_aa: CASSLAGVDEQFF; cdr3_nt: TGTGCCAGCAGCTTAGCGGGAGTCGATGAGCAGTTCTTC
j_call: TRBJ2-2; v_call: TRBV2; d_call: .; clone_size: .; cdr3_aa: CASSEARSAGELFF; cdr3_nt: TGTGCCAGCAGTGAAGCCAGGAGCGCCGGGGAGCTGTTTTTT
j_call: TRBJ2-1; v_call: TRBV5-4; d_call: .; clone_size: few; cdr3_aa: CASSLGRESGARVQGRDNEQFF; cdr3_nt: TGTGCCAGCAGCTTGGGCAGGGAAAGCGGTGCGAGAGTACAAGGGCGGGACAATGAGCAGTTCTTC
j_call: TRBJ2-6; v_call: TRBV25-1; d_call: .; clone_size: many; cdr3_aa: CASSLTAPSGANVLTF; cdr3_nt: TGTGCCAGCAGTTTGACAGCACCCTCTGGGGCCAACGTCCTGACTTTC
j_call: TRBJ1-2; v_call: TRBV5-1; d_call: .; clone_size: many; cdr3_aa: CASSLDSQNYGYTF; cdr3_nt: TGCGCCAGCAGCTTGGACAGCCAAAACTATGGCTACACCTTC
j_call: TRBJ2-3; v_call: TRBV20-1; d_call: TRBD2; clone_size: many; cdr3_aa: CSARGLAGAGTDTQYF; cdr3_nt: TGCAGTGCTAGAGGCCTAGCGGGAGCGGGCACAGATACGCAGTATTTT
j_call: TRBJ2-7; v_call: TRBV5-1; d_call: .; clone_size: many; cdr3_aa: CASSLVGVTYEQYF; cdr3_nt: TGCGCCAGCAGCTTGGTTGGCGTGACCTACGAGCAGTACTTC
j_call: TRBJ2-3; v_call: TRBV5-1; d_call: TRBD2; clone_size: many; cdr3_aa: CASSKGTSGQDTQYF; cdr3_nt: TGCGCCAGCAGCAAGGGGACTAGCGGGCAAGATACGCAGTATTTT
j_call: TRBJ2-3; v_call: TRBV29-1; d_call: .; clone_size: many; cdr3_aa: CSVVFPARSTDTQYF; cdr3_nt: TGCAGCGTTGTGTTCCCCGCACGGAGTACAGATACGCAGTATTTT
j_call: TRBJ2-5; v_call: TRBV20-1; d_call: .; clone_size: many; cdr3_aa: CSARAPRTLGETQYF; cdr3_nt: TGCAGTGCTAGGGCCCCTCGGACACTCGGGGAGACCCAGTACTTC
j_call: TRBJ2-3; v_call: TRBV20-1; d_call: TRBD1; clone_size: many; cdr3_aa: CSARVRQGGTDTQYF; cdr3_nt: TGCAGTGCTAGAGTTCGACAGGGTGGCACAGATACGCAGTATTTT
j_call: TRBJ2-3; v_call: TRBV20-1; d_call: .; clone_size: .; cdr3_aa: CSAIRERGTDTQYF; cdr3_nt: TGCAGTGCTATCCGTGAGCGGGGCACAGATACGCAGTATTTT
j_call: TRBJ2-3; v_call: TRBV7-2; d_call: .; clone_size: .; cdr3_aa: CASSAGPRDTQYF; cdr3_nt: TGTGCCAGCAGTGCCGGACCCAGGGATACGCAGTATTTT
j_call: TRBJ1-2; v_call: TRBV20-1; d_call: TRBD1; clone_size: many; cdr3_aa: CSAIGQGDGYTF; cdr3_nt: TGCAGTGCCATAGGACAGGGGGATGGCTACACCTTC
j_call: TRBJ1-4; v_call: TRBV5-6; d_call: .; clone_size: many; cdr3_aa: CASSLNEKLFF; cdr3_nt: TGTGCCAGCAGCTTGAATGAAAAACTGTTTTTT
j_call: TRBJ1-5; v_call: TRBV5-1; d_call: TRBD1; clone_size: few; cdr3_aa: CASSLSPVGTGTFNQPQHF; cdr3_nt: TGCGCCAGCAGCTTGTCTCCAGTGGGGACAGGAACCTTCAATCAGCCCCAGCATTTT
j_call: TRBJ2-3; v_call: TRBV11-2; d_call: .; clone_size: many; cdr3_aa: CASSRQGYPTDTQYF; cdr3_nt: TGTGCCAGCAGCCGCCAGGGCTACCCCACAGATACGCAGTATTTT
j_call: TRBJ2-7; v_call: TRBV5-5; d_call: .; clone_size: many; cdr3_aa: CASSSIRTETYEQYF; cdr3_nt: TGTGCCAGCAGCTCGATTCGGACAGAAACCTACGAGCAGTACTTC
j_call: TRBJ2-7; v_call: TRBV11-2; d_call: TRBD2; clone_size: many; cdr3_aa: CASSFGGSAGVYEQYF; cdr3_nt: TGTGCCAGCAGCTTCGGCGGTTCGGCGGGAGTTTACGAGCAGTACTTC
j_call: TRBJ1-2; v_call: TRBV4-3; d_call: .; clone_size: many; cdr3_aa: CASSQVSGVGYGYTF; cdr3_nt: TGCGCCAGCAGCCAAGTCTCAGGTGTTGGCTATGGCTACACCTTC
j_call: TRBJ2-3; v_call: TRBV7-7; d_call: .; clone_size: many; cdr3_aa: CASSPGGLVASTQYF; cdr3_nt: TGTGCCAGCAGCCCAGGCGGGTTGGTAGCCAGTACGCAGTATTTT
j_call: TRBJ2-7; v_call: TRBV2; d_call: .; clone_size: many; cdr3_aa: CASTETSSYEQYF; cdr3_nt: TGTGCCAGCACCGAGACTAGTTCCTACGAGCAGTACTTC
j_call: TRBJ2-7; v_call: TRBV29-1; d_call: .; clone_size: many; cdr3_aa: CSVVLESYEQYF; cdr3_nt: TGCAGCGTTGTTCTGGAAAGCTACGAGCAGTACTTC
j_call: TRBJ1-1; v_call: TRBV5-1; d_call: .; clone_size: many; cdr3_aa: CASSLEGRGTEAFF; cdr3_nt: TGCGCCAGCAGCTTAGAGGGCAGGGGCACTGAAGCTTTCTTT
j_call: TRBJ1-2; v_call: TRBV28; d_call: .; clone_size: many; cdr3_aa: CASRPTTSSPLGGYTF; cdr3_nt: TGTGCCAGCAGACCAACTACCTCCAGCCCTCTCGGGGGCTACACCTTC
j_call: TRBJ2-3; v_call: TRBV11-3; d_call: TRBD2; clone_size: .; cdr3_aa: CASSLGLAGADTQYF; cdr3_nt: TGTGCCAGCAGCTTAGGCCTAGCGGGAGCAGATACGCAGTATTTT
j_call: TRBJ1-5; v_call: TRBV5-1; d_call: TRBD1; clone_size: many; cdr3_aa: CASSPGQEGQPQHF; cdr3_nt: TGCGCCAGCAGCCCTGGACAGGAGGGACAGCCCCAGCATTTT
j_call: TRBJ2-4; v_call: TRBV20-1; d_call: TRBD1; clone_size: many; cdr3_aa: CSAGQGARNIQYF; cdr3_nt: TGCAGTGCTGGACAGGGGGCACGTAACATTCAGTACTTC
j_call: TRBJ1-3; v_call: TRBV5-1; d_call: TRBD1; clone_size: many; cdr3_aa: CASSSTGVKAGNTIYF; cdr3_nt: TGCGCCAGCAGCTCAACAGGGGTAAAGGCTGGAAACACCATATATTTT
j_call: TRBJ1-1; v_call: TRBV20-1; d_call: .; clone_size: .; cdr3_aa: CSARGPRKVPNTEAFF; cdr3_nt: TGCAGTGCTAGAGGGCCCCGAAAGGTTCCGAACACTGAAGCTTTCTTT
j_call: TRBJ2-2; v_call: TRBV24-1; d_call: .; clone_size: many; cdr3_aa: CATASGQGLNTGELFF; cdr3_nt: TGTGCCACCGCTTCAGGGCAGGGGCTGAACACCGGGGAGCTGTTTTTT
j_call: TRBJ1-2; v_call: TRBV30; d_call: .; clone_size: medium-sized; cdr3_aa: CAWSTGSLHGYTF; cdr3_nt: TGTGCCTGGAGTACAGGGTCCCTTCATGGCTACACCTTC
j_call: TRBJ1-1; v_call: TRBV20-1; d_call: .; clone_size: few; cdr3_aa: CSVRNTEAFF; cdr3_nt: TGCAGTGTTCGGAACACTGAAGCTTTCTTT
j_call: TRBJ1-1; v_call: TRBV7-2; d_call: .; clone_size: many; cdr3_aa: CASSLGQRSTEAFF; cdr3_nt: TGTGCCAGCAGCTTGGGACAACGTAGCACTGAAGCTTTCTTT
j_call: TRBJ2-1; v_call: TRBV7-3; d_call: TRBD1; clone_size: many; cdr3_aa: CASSLRGTGGNSDNEQFF; cdr3_nt: TGTGCCAGCAGCTTAAGGGGGACAGGGGGTAATTCTGACAATGAGCAGTTCTTC
j_call: TRBJ2-1; v_call: TRBV5-1; d_call: TRBD1; clone_size: many; cdr3_aa: CASSPISGTAANEQFF; cdr3_nt: TGCGCCAGCAGCCCGATCTCCGGGACAGCGGCCAATGAGCAGTTCTTC
j_call: TRBJ2-2; v_call: TRBV28; d_call: .; clone_size: many; cdr3_aa: CASRVSVTTGELFF; cdr3_nt: TGTGCCAGCCGTGTTTCAGTGACCACCGGGGAGCTGTTTTTT
j_call: TRBJ2-1; v_call: TRBV5-1; d_call: TRBD2; clone_size: many; cdr3_aa: CASSLAGGAGVINEQFF; cdr3_nt: TGCGCCAGCAGCTTGGCCGGGGGAGCGGGAGTAATAAATGAGCAGTTCTTC
j_call: TRBJ2-7; v_call: TRBV11-2; d_call: TRBD2; clone_size: .; cdr3_aa: CASTNLGTNEQYF; cdr3_nt: TGTGCCAGCACCAATCTGGGGACTAACGAGCAGTACTTC
j_call: TRBJ2-5; v_call: TRBV20-1; d_call: TRBD2; clone_size: many; cdr3_aa: CSARDRASGETQYF; cdr3_nt: TGCAGTGCTAGAGATCGGGCTAGCGGGGAGACCCAGTACTTC
j_call: TRBJ1-1; v_call: TRBV4-2; d_call: .; clone_size: many; cdr3_aa: CASSQERQNTEAFF; cdr3_nt: TGTGCCAGCAGCCAAGAGCGACAGAACACTGAAGCTTTCTTT
j_call: TRBJ2-4; v_call: TRBV4-2; d_call: TRBD2; clone_size: many; cdr3_aa: CASSPREVAKNIQYF; cdr3_nt: TGTGCCAGCAGCCCGCGGGAGGTCGCCAAAAACATTCAGTACTTC
j_call: TRBJ2-1; v_call: TRBV11-2; d_call: TRBD2; clone_size: many; cdr3_aa: CASSDPRGRGNYNEQFF; cdr3_nt: TGTGCCAGCAGCGACCCCCGTGGGCGGGGGAATTACAATGAGCAGTTCTTC
j_call: TRBJ2-7; v_call: TRBV5-6; d_call: TRBD2; clone_size: many; cdr3_aa: CASRGREDPYEQYF; cdr3_nt: TGTGCCAGCAGGGGACGGGAGGACCCTTACGAGCAGTACTTC